This TCR beta chain is from a study of blood T cell repertoires in COVID-19. J gave up 6 bases and V 3 bases, and 5 bases lay outside the gene matches. Germline CDR1 is MNHNS and CDR2 is SASEGT. CDR3 length: 13 amino acids. Per the original data handling: Reference gene primers were amplified, and this amplification served to estimate nucleated cell counts. This table comes from immunoSEQ multiplex PCR, and its TCRdb copy is limited to in-frame clones, with some not included. From that table come the V and J calls and clone size; the DNA was used to work out D and trimming. Of some 240,000 clones in the sample, about 87% were seen once. Seattle's enrolled individuals joined amid active infection and were then monitored longitudinally.

This chain uses TRBV6-1 with TRBJ2-7, with TRBD1 matching 7 bases. The TCR comes from a woman aged 70-85 years with COVID-19, enrolled during active disease. Material: peripheral blood. As DNA, the CDR3 is TGTGCCAGCAGTGACCGACAGGGTGGCGAGCAGTACTTC. It is translated as CASSDRQGGEQYF.